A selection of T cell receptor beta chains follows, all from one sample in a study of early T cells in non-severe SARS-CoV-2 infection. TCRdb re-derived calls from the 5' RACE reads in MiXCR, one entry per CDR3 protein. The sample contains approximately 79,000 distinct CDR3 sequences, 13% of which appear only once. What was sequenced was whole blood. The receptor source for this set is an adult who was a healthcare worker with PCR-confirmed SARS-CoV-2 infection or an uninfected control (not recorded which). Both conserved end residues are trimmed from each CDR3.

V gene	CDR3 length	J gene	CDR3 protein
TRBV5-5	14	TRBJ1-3	ASSLRRDMGGNTIY
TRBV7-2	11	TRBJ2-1	ASSSTTGPEQF
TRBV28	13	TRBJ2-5	ASSPGYGESETQY
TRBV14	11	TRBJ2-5	ASSPARASGQY
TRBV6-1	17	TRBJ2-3	ASSEETSQRGVPIYTQY
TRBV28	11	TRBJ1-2	ASSLGYIEGYT
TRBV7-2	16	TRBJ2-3	ASSFRLAGGHNTDTQY
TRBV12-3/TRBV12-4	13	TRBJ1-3	ASSLDPASGNTIY
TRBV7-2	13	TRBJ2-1	ASSPDWSSYNEQF
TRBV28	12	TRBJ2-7	ASSLVGGIYEQY
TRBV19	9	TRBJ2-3	ASIRLDTQY
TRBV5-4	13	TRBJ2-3	ASSFGRATTDTQY
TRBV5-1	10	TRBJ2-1	ASSLGRAPQF
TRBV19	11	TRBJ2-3	ASRPDRTDTQY
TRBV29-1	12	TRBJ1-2	SVDGAASNYGYT
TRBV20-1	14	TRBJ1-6	SARERQGARNSPLH
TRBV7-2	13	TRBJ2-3	ASSLTQGRPDTQY
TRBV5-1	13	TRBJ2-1	ASSTLAGDYNEQF
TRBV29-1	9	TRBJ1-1	SVARGSEAF
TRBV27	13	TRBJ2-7	ASSCTTGTVNEQY
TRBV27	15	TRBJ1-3	ASRASISGPSGNTIY
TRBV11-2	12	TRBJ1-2	ASSPGRQGGGYT
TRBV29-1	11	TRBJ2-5	SVERDRKETQY
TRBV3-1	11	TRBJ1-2	ASSQNRGYGYT
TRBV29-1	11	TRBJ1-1	SVARTANTEAF
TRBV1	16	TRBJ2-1	TSRFIGGIPPTINEQF
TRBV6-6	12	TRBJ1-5	ASSSQGAIQPQH
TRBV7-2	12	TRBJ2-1	ASSSAGRSGEQF
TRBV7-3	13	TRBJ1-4	ASSRTGGKNEKLF
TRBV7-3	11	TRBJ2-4	ASSLTGMDIQY
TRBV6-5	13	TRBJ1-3	ASSPDRGKGNTIY
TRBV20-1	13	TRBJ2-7	SAGGGQGGSYEQY
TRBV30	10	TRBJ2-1	AWSATYNEQF
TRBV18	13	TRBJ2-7	ASSREGTGAYEQY
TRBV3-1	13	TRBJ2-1	ASSHLAGLYNEQF
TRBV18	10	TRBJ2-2	ASSPPGGELF
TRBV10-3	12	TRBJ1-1	AISEMDRGREAF
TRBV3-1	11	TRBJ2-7	ASSQDWTYEQY
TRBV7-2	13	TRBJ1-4	ASSSPSFSYGKLF
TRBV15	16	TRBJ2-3	ATSRVGSSGTRTDTQY
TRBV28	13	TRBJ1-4	ASCQDSSTNEKLF
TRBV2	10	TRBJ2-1	ASSYRPNEQF
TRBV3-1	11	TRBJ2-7	ASSQPQAYEQY
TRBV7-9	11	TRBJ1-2	ASSPEADHGYT
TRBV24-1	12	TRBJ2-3	ATRRNRETDTQY
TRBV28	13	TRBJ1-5	ASTPGTYSNQPQH
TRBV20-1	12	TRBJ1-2	SAPSEKQVLRYT
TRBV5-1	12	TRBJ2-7	ASSLQDGSYEQY
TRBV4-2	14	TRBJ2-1	ASSQDETSGYNEQF
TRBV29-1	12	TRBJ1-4	SVVLGGWNEKLF
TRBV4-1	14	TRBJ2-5	ASSLPLAGDKETQY
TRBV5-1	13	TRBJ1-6	ASSLAPGGLSPLH
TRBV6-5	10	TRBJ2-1	ASTEVGGEQF